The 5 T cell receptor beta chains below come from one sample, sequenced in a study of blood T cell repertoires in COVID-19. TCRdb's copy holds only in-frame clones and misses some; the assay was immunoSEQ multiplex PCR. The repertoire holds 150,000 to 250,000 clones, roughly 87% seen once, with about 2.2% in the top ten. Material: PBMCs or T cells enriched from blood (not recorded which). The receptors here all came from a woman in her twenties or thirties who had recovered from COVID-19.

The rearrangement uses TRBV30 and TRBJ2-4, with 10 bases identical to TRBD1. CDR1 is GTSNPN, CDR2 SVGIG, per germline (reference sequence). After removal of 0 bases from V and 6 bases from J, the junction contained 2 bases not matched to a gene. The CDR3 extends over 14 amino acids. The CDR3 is CAWSVGDRGNIQYF. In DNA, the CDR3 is TGTGCCTGGAGTGTAGGGGACAGGGGAAACATTCAGTACTTC. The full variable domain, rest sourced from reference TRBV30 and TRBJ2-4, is SQTIHQWPATLVQPVGSPLSLECTVEGTSNPNLYWYRQAAGRGLQLLFYSVGIGQISSEVPQNLSASRPQDRQFILSSKKLLLSDSGFYLCAWSVGDRGNIQYFGAGTRLSVL.

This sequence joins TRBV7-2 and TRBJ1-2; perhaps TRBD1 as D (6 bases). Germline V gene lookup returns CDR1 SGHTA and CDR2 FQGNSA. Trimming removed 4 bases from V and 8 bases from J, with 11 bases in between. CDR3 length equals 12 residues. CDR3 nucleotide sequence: TGTGCCAGCAGCTCAAACAGGGCCGGCTACACCTTC. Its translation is CASSSNRAGYTF.

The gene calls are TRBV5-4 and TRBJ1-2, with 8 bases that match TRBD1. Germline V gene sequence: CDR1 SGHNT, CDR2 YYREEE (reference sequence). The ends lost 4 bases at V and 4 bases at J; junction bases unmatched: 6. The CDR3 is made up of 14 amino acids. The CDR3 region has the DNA TGTGCCAGCAGCCCTACAGGGGGAGGCTATGGCTACACCTTC. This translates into CASSPTGGGYGYTF. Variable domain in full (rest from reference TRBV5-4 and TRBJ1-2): ETGVTQSPTHLIKTRGQQVTLRCSSQSGHNTVSWYQQALGQGPQFIFQYYREEENGRGNFPPRFSGLQFPNYSSELNVNALELDDSALYLCASSPTGGGYGYTFGSGTRLTVV.

In nucleotides, the CDR3 is TGTGCCAGCAGCCAAGAAGTTCGGGCTAACTATGGCTACACCTTC. It codes for CASSQEVRANYGYTF. The gene calls are TRBV4-2 and TRBJ1-2; D is unresolved. Deletions cut 0 bases from V and 0 bases from J, with 8 bases between. CDR1 is LGHNA and CDR2 is YNFKEQ in the germline V gene. The CDR3 extends over 15 amino acids.

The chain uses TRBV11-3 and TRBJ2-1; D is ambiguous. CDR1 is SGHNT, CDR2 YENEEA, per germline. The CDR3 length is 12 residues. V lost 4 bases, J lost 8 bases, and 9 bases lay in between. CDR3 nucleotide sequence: TGTGCCAGCAGCTACTTAGGAGATGAGCAGTTCTTC. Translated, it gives CASSYLGDEQFF.